The clone carrying this TCR beta chain has more than one count but fewer than ten. Its matching antigen is unknown. The CDR3 runs to 13 residues. V was shortened by 5 bases and J by 3 bases, with 11 bases between the two germline ends. Germline V gives CDR1 SGHDT, CDR2 YYEEEE. The sample comes from a study of identical twins' blood T cells. Findings and limits, study-wide: Even for out-of-frame TCRbeta, twins reportedly shared V gene usage much more than unrelated donors. Each donor's most abundant TCRbeta clonotypes shared more CDR3 sequences with her twin than unrelated donors.

TCR cDNA libraries were made from RNA using a previously described, modified protocol. Original methodology: Per-library CDR3 reads ranged about 2 to 4 million; clonotypes, ~90,000 to ~500,000. TCRdb redid the calling of the 5' RACE reads with MiXCR, one entry per CDR3 protein. V and J calls and clone size were set by TCRdb, not the authors. The repertoire holds 300,000 to 450,000 distinct CDR3 sequences, with roughly 28% as singletons. The rearrangement uses TRBV5-6 and TRBJ2-5, with D tentatively TRBD1 (6 bases). The sample taken for sequencing was PBMCs. The clonotype comes from a woman aged 18-49 years in good health. CDR3 amino acids: CASRRTVKETQYF. In DNA, the CDR3 is TGTGCCAGCAGACGGACAGTGAAAGAGACCCAGTACTTC.